These 21 T cell receptor beta chains were sequenced from one sample in a study of shared clonotypes between healthy human individuals. Terminally differentiated effector memory CD45RA+ cells were left out of the naive CD8 fraction, which was CD45RO-negative and positively selected for CCR7. Using immunoSEQ multiplex PCR, the repertoire was profiled, and TCRdb retains in-frame clones only, with some absent. The sample includes about 1,800,000 clones, about 95% of them seen just once. Sequencing input: naive CD8+ T cells sorted from blood. The origin of the receptors is a man younger than 30 in good health.

Notes on this clone: The same CDR3 can be traced to other DNA sequences in this sample. J is TRBJ2-2 and V is TRBV30, with 9 bases fitting TRBD1. Per the germline V gene, CDR1 is GTSNPN and CDR2 is SVGIG (reference sequence). The CDR3 is 15 amino acids. The V and J ends lost 0 bases and 5 bases, in that order; junction bases with no gene match: 4. Written as DNA, the CDR3 is TGTGCCTGGAGTGTAGGACAGGGGCTGACCGGGGAGCTGTTTTTT. This translates into CAWSVGQGLTGELFF.

The V and J genes are TRBV21-1 and TRBJ2-7; TRBD2 was called by the table and not checked on the DNA. TRBV21-1 is flagged as a pseudogene. The CDR3 length is 17 residues. CDR3 loop: CASSTGTSGRAGYEQYF. CDR3 coding DNA: TGTGCCAGCAGCACGGGGACTAGCGGGAGGGCCGGGTACGAGCAGTACTTC.

This chain links TRBV28 with TRBJ1-2; D possibly corresponds to TRBD1 (6 bases). Germline lookup yields CDR1 MDHEN and CDR2 SYDVKM. This CDR3 has 11 residues. Trimming took 10 bases from V and 6 from J, leaving 12 bases between them. The CDR3 bases are TGTGCCACCTGGGGGGGCAATGGCTACACCTTC. Translating it yields CATWGGNGYTF.

The gene calls are TRBV9 and TRBJ2-2; D call uncertain. CDR1 and CDR2 from the germline V gene are SGDLS and YYNGEE. Deletions cut 0 bases from V and 4 bases from J, with 10 bases between. The CDR3 is 15 amino acids. The DNA for the CDR3 is TGTGCCAGCAGCGTAGACAGACTTCCCACCGGGGAGCTGTTTTTT. Protein product: CASSVDRLPTGELFF.

The V and J genes are TRBV7-9 and TRBJ2-1; TRBD1 is a possible D gene (6 bases). CDR1 SEHNR and CDR2 FQNEAQ come from the germline V gene (reference sequence). The CDR3 has 16 residues. Trimming took 0 bases from V and 7 from J, leaving 16 bases between them. CDR3 bases: TGTGCCAGCAGCTTAGCGTTGGGCAGGGGAGAGAATGAGCAGTTCTTC. Translated: CASSLALGRGENEQFF.

The V call is TRBV15, the J call TRBJ2-1; perhaps D is TRBD1 or TRBD2 (5 bases each). Trimming removed 5 bases from V and 7 bases from J, with 21 bases in between. CDR1 is LNHNV, CDR2 YYDKDF, per germline (reference sequence). The CDR3 is 16 residues long. CDR3 sequence reads: CATSATRGVGWNEQFF. CDR3 coding DNA: TGTGCCACCAGCGCCACCCGAGGGGTTGGGTGGAATGAGCAGTTCTTC.

This chain links TRBV18 with TRBJ2-7; a possible D gene is TRBD1 (5 bases). The CDR3 covers 12 residues. V lost 5 bases and J lost 4, with 9 bases in between. Germline assignment: CDR1 KGHSH and CDR2 LQKENI. In nucleotides, the CDR3 is TGTGCCAGCTCAATCGACAGATACGAGCAGTACTTC. Translation: CASSIDRYEQYF.

V is TRBV6-5 and J is TRBJ2-1; D gene uncertain. Between the trimmed V and J ends, which lost 4 bases and 2 bases, there was a span of 15 bases. Germline V gives CDR1 MNHEY, CDR2 SVGAGI. The CDR3 is 16 residues long. The CDR3: CASSSKGHPPYNEQFF. The CDR3 DNA reads TGTGCCAGCAGTTCCAAGGGCCACCCCCCCTACAATGAGCAGTTCTTC.

This clone showed up just a few times. The chain couples TRBV7-8 to TRBJ2-3; D remains unclear. This CDR3 has 15 residues. Germline CDR1 SGHVS, CDR2 FQNEAQ. With 5 bases removed from V and 0 bases from J, the gap between germline ends came to 12 bases. This CDR3 reads CASSPRISSTDTQYF. The CDR3, as DNA: TGTGCCAGCAGCCCCCGGATCTCTAGCACAGATACGCAGTATTTT.

In this sample, this clone turned up a few times. The same CDR3 is also encoded by other DNA sequences in this sample. This chain joins TRBV7-9 and TRBJ2-5, with TRBD2 identical over 12 bases. This CDR3 has 15 residues. Looked up from germline, CDR1 is SEHNR and CDR2 is FQNEAQ (reference sequence). J was trimmed by 1 base and V by 4 bases; bases with no gene match: 1. The CDR3 reads CASSSGLAGQETQYF. The CDR3 region has the DNA TGTGCCAGCAGCTCGGGACTAGCGGGCCAAGAGACCCAGTACTTC.

In nucleotides, the CDR3 is TGTGCCAGCAGCCAACGTGGGGCTCTGCTCTACGAGCAGTACTTC. Translating it yields CASSQRGALLYEQYF. The V gene is TRBV7-9, the J gene TRBJ2-7; tentatively, D is TRBD1 (5 bases). The CDR3 is 15 amino acids. The V gene lost 5 bases and the J gene lost 3 bases, with 17 bases spanning the gap. Germline V gives CDR1 SEHNR, CDR2 FQNEAQ (reference sequence).

The chain joins TRBV5-4 to TRBJ2-7; the D gene is possibly TRBD1 (5 bases). Trimming took 4 bases from V and 6 from J, leaving 17 bases between them. The germline V gene has CDR1 SGHNT and CDR2 YYREEE (reference sequence). This CDR3 has 14 amino acids. The CDR3 is CASSLGENRGEQYF. CDR3 DNA sequence: TGTGCCAGCAGCCTAGGGGAAAATAGAGGCGAGCAGTACTTC.

V and J are TRBV28 and TRBJ2-1; 9 bases align to TRBD2. The V and J ends lost 3 bases and 11 bases, in that order; junction bases with no gene match: 5. Germline values: CDR1 MDHEN, CDR2 SYDVKM. The CDR3 is 13 residues long. CDR3 DNA sequence: TGTGCCAGCAGTTTTAGCGGGGGTACGAAGCAGTTCTTC. Its translation: CASSFSGGTKQFF.

The V and J genes are TRBV13 and TRBJ2-7, with D possibly being TRBD1 (6 bases). Germline-derived CDR1 and CDR2 are PRHDT and FYEKMQ (reference sequence). The CDR3 length is 15 residues. V lost 7 bases, J lost 0 bases, and 16 bases lay in between. The DNA for the CDR3 is TGTGCCAGCACCAGAGAGGGACAAAGCTCCTACGAGCAGTACTTC. This translates into CASTREGQSSYEQYF.

This chain uses TRBV27 with TRBJ2-5, with TRBD2 matching over 14 bases. CDR1 MNHEY and CDR2 SMNVEV come from the germline V gene (reference sequence). CDR3 length equals 17 residues. V was pared by 5 bases and J by 5 bases, with 10 bases of the junction left unmatched. For the CDR3, the DNA is TGTGCCAGCAGTCCCCGACTAGCGGGGGGGCCATGGGAGACCCAGTACTTC. Amino acids: CASSPRLAGGPWETQYF.

As regards this clone: This sample includes further DNA sequences coding for the same CDR3. The chain uses TRBV5-1 and TRBJ2-7; D might be TRBD2 (5 bases). Germline V gives CDR1 SGHRS, CDR2 YFSETQ. The V and J ends lost 0 bases and 0 bases respectively, with 7 bases between them. The CDR3 totals 14 residues. CDR3 in DNA: TGCGCCAGCAGCTTGGCCGGGAACTCCTACGAGCAGTACTTC. Protein: CASSLAGNSYEQYF.

Notes on this clone: Within the sample, other DNA sequences also encode this same CDR3. The chain carries TRBV28 and TRBJ2-1, with 8 positions matching TRBD2. The V gene's germline CDR1 is MDHEN and CDR2 SYDVKM. V was pared by 2 bases and J by 5 bases, with 2 bases of the junction left unmatched. The CDR3 is 14 residues long. CDR3 region: CASSLAGGDNEQFF. CDR3 bases: TGTGCCAGCAGTTTAGCGGGGGGCGACAATGAGCAGTTCTTC.

This clone has only one observation. The rearrangement uses TRBV27 and TRBJ1-5; D is perhaps TRBD1 (6 bases). Deletions cut 6 bases from V and 2 bases from J, with 11 bases between. The CDR3 is 14 amino acids. Germline lookup yields CDR1 MNHEY and CDR2 SMNVEV (reference sequence). The CDR3 DNA sequence: TGTGCCAGCAGACAGGGATTGGGCAATCAGCCCCAGCATTTT. This gives the protein CASRQGLGNQPQHF.

The gene calls are TRBV28 and TRBJ2-2; a weak D match, TRBD1 (5 bases). This CDR3 is 17 amino acids long. With 6 bases removed from V and 1 base from J, the gap between germline ends came to 18 bases. Germline V gene data show CDR1 as MDHEN and CDR2 as SYDVKM. CDR3 coding DNA: TGTGCCAGCAGCTCTTTCGACAGATTGAGGAACACCGGGGAGCTGTTTTTT. Translated: CASSSFDRLRNTGELFF.

The chain links TRBV28 to TRBJ2-3, with 7 bases aligning to TRBD2. V shed 2 bases and J 0 bases; nucleotides not matched to a gene: 5. CDR1 and CDR2 (germline): MDHEN, SYDVKM. The CDR3 length is 16 residues. The DNA for the CDR3 is TGTGCCAGCAGTTTAACTAGCGACCCTAGCACAGATACGCAGTATTTT. It codes for CASSLTSDPSTDTQYF.

The rearrangement joins TRBV7-8 to TRBJ2-1, with TRBD2 matching 13 bases. The V gene end was trimmed by 4 bases and the J gene end by 0 bases; junction bases not matched to a gene: 9. The CDR3 is made up of 19 amino acids. CDR1 is SGHVS, CDR2 FQNEAQ, per germline. The CDR3 DNA follows: TGTGCCAGCAGCTCAGGACTAGCGGGAGCCAGGAGCTCCTACAATGAGCAGTTCTTC. Amino acid sequence: CASSSGLAGARSSYNEQFF. Filled out from reference TRBV7-8 and TRBJ2-1, the complete variable domain reads GAGVSQSPRYKVAKRGQDVALRCDPISGHVSLFWYQQALGQGPEFLTYFQNEAQLDKSGLPSDRFFAERPEGSVSTLKIQRTQQEDSAVYLCASSSGLAGARSSYNEQFFGPGTRLTVL.